Following are 10 T cell receptor beta chains from one sample sequenced in a study of blood T cells in healthy people across ages. Combining a sample-barcoded 5' primer with a J-beta primer mix, a second PCR ran for about 7 to 12 cycles. One entry per CDR3 protein results from TCRdb running MiXCR on the 5' RACE reads. The sample holds approximately 810,000 distinct CDR3 sequences, 25% to 30% seen once. The sample comprised blood. These receptors all come from a woman older than 75 in good health.

The J gene is TRBJ2-5, the V gene TRBV5-1; tentative D call: TRBD1 (6 bases). CDR1 and CDR2 from the germline V gene are SGHRS and YFSETQ. Trimming removed 4 bases at V and 0 bases at J, with 13 bases between. There are 15 residues in the CDR3. The CDR3 is CASSIPGANQETQYF. The DNA for the CDR3 is TGCGCCAGCAGCATACCAGGGGCCAACCAAGAGACCCAGTACTTC.

Concerning this clonotype itself: Relative to the germline gene, one junction end is altered; a read error may explain this. The chain carries TRBV28 and TRBJ1-4; a weak D match, TRBD1 (5 bases). Germline CDR1 MDHEN, CDR2 SYDVKM. The CDR3 consists of 17 residues. CDR3 region: CAGSPGPGRATNEKLFF. DNA for the CDR3: TGTGCCGGCAGTCCCGGGCCAGGGAGGGCAACTAATGAAAAACTGTTTTTT.

In this sample, this clonotype turned up many times. The chain combines TRBV4-2 with TRBJ2-3; TRBD2 matches at 10 bases. J gave up 5 bases and V 1 base, and 12 bases lay outside the gene matches. The CDR3 has 18 residues. The germline CDR1 and CDR2 sequences are LGHNA and YNFKEQ. The CDR3 DNA follows: TGTGCCAGCAGCCAAGGGCTGGCTAGCGGGGGCCGCGGAGATACGCAGTATTTT. Translation: CASSQGLASGGRGDTQYF.

At least ten counts were recorded for this clonotype. The chain carries TRBV5-1 and TRBJ2-3; D possibly corresponds to TRBD2 (6 bases). The CDR3 is made up of 14 amino acids. V lost 2 bases to trimming and J lost 2 bases, with 9 bases between them. Germline V CDR1 and CDR2: SGHRS, YFSETQ. CDR3 bases: TGCGCCAGCAGCTTACAGGACTACACAGATACGCAGTATTTT. Translated: CASSLQDYTDTQYF.

This clonotype appeared a few times. CDR3 residues: CASRAGRDYGYTF. CDR3 nucleotide sequence: TGTGCCAGCCGGGCCGGCCGAGACTATGGCTACACCTTC. The gene calls are TRBV2 and TRBJ1-2; D gene unclear. V was cut by 8 bases and J by 3 bases, with 13 bases left in between. The germline CDR1 and CDR2 sequences are SNHLY and FYNNEI. The length of the CDR3 is 13 residues.

The chain recombines TRBV5-1 with TRBJ2-1; no firm D call. V dropped 0 bases and J dropped 12 bases, with 10 bases sitting between them. CDR1 SGHRS and CDR2 YFSETQ come from the germline V gene. The CDR3 runs 12 residues. CDR3 amino acids: CASSLGVSGQFF. CDR3 nucleotides: TGCGCCAGCAGCTTGGGAGTTTCAGGGCAGTTCTTC. Supplemented by reference TRBV5-1 and TRBJ2-1, the full variable domain reads KAGVTQTPRYLIKTRGQQVTLSCSPISGHRSVSWYQQTPGQGLQFLFEYFSETQRNKGNFPGRFSGRQFSNSRSEMNVSTLELGDSALYLCASSLGVSGQFFGPGTRLTVL.

About this clonotype itself: A read error may be the cause here, since a much bigger clone is one base away. The chain has TRBV3-1 and TRBJ1-2; D perhaps matches TRBD1 (6 bases). The CDR3 runs to 15 residues. The germline V gene has CDR1 LGHDT and CDR2 YNNKEL (reference sequence). Trimming removed 3 bases from V and 4 bases from J, with 15 bases in between. The CDR3 coding sequence is TGTGCCAGCAGCCACGGGAGGGGGGCCCGCTATGGCTACACCTTC. This encodes CASSHGRGARYGYTF.

Points on this clonotype: This may arise from a read error, as a much more abundant clone is one base away. The chain combines TRBV20-1 with TRBJ2-3; 8 positions agree with TRBD2. This CDR3 has 14 amino acids. The germline gives CDR1 DFQATT, CDR2 SNEGSKA (reference sequence). The CDR3 here is CSAKPSGRADTRYF. The DNA of the CDR3 is TGCAGTGCTAAACCTAGCGGGCGGGCAGATACGCGGTATTTT.

This clonotype was recorded a few times. Given a much more abundant clone one base away, this may be a read error. The genes are TRBV7-2 and TRBJ2-1; 10 bases match TRBD2. The J call may not be correct, given that the DNA end is closer to TRBJ2-7. Germline V gives CDR1 SGHTA, CDR2 FQGNSA. CDR3 size: 19 residues. CDR3 residues: CASSLALIAGGRSYNEQYF. CDR3 DNA: TGTGCCAGCAGCTTAGCGCTGATAGCGGGGGGTCGCTCCTACAATGAGCAGTACTTC.

This clonotype appeared a few times. It may be a read error: a sequence one base away is much more abundant. V usage is TRBV7-2 and J usage is TRBJ2-1, with 7 bases lining up with TRBD2. Germline V CDR1 and CDR2: SGHTA, FQGNSA. The CDR3 is made up of 15 amino acids. The CDR3 nucleotides read TGTGCCAGCAGCTTAGGAGCGGGGTCTAACAATGAGCGGTTCTTC. This encodes CASSLGAGSNNERFF.